The 32 T cell receptor beta chains reported below all come from one sample, sequenced in a study of OX40 agonist ivuxolimab in advanced cancers. Method: immunoSEQ multiplex PCR; TCRdb's copy keeps in-frame clones and lacks some. The table shows about 70,000 clones, with roughly 80% occurring only once. The sequencing used CD4+ or CD8+ T cells sorted from blood, collected in a trial of the OX40 agonist ivuxolimab. These receptors all stem from an adult with an advanced solid tumor such as melanoma, head and neck, liver or kidney cancer.

V usage is TRBV2 and J usage is TRBJ1-1; D perhaps matches TRBD1 (5 bases). Germline lookup yields CDR1 SNHLY and CDR2 FYNNEI. V was clipped by 6 bases and J by 1 base, with 9 bases between them. This CDR3 is built from 13 residues. DNA for the CDR3: TGTGCCAGCAGGAGTGACAGGAACACTGAAGCTTTCTTT. Translation gives CASRSDRNTEAFF.

This clone occurred once. The chain combines TRBV7-6 with TRBJ2-1; D is unclear. CDR1 is SGHVS, CDR2 FNYEAQ, per germline. Trimming shortened V by 5 bases and J by 4 bases, and 12 bases separated the two germline ends. The CDR3 consists of 14 residues. CDR3 nucleotide sequence: TGTGCCAGCAGCGAGGTCAGAGATTACAATGAGCAGTTCTTC. Its translation is CASSEVRDYNEQFF.

The gene calls are TRBV5-1 and TRBJ2-2; 12 nucleotides align to TRBD2. J was trimmed by 1 base and V by 2 bases; bases with no gene match: 0. This CDR3 is 16 amino acids long. The germline V gene encodes CDR1 SGHRS and CDR2 YFSETQ. The CDR3 here is CASSLLAGGNTGELFF. CDR3 nucleotide sequence: TGCGCCAGCAGCTTACTAGCGGGAGGGAACACCGGGGAGCTGTTTTTT.

V gene TRBV10-3 combines with J gene TRBJ2-3; 7 bases fit TRBD2. V was pared by 0 bases and J by 9 bases, with 9 bases of the junction left unmatched. The CDR3 consists of 15 residues. Germline V gives CDR1 ENHRY, CDR2 SYGVKD. Here the CDR3 DNA reads TGTGCCATCAGTGAGTCACGGGAGGCGGCGGGGACGCAGTATTTT. It is translated as CAISESREAAGTQYF.

The count of this clone is one. This chain joins TRBV2 and TRBJ1-2; a possible D gene is TRBD1 (5 bases). This CDR3 contains 13 residues. The germline V gene encodes CDR1 SNHLY and CDR2 FYNNEI. V was trimmed by 4 bases and J by 2 bases, leaving 8 bases between them. The CDR3 coding sequence is TGTGCCAGCAGTGGAGGGGTCAACTATGGCTACACCTTC. It codes for CASSGGVNYGYTF.

This clone has a single count. The chain carries TRBV27 and TRBJ2-3; a weak D match, TRBD2 (6 bases). The germline V gene encodes CDR1 MNHEY and CDR2 SMNVEV (reference sequence). The germline V and J ends were trimmed by 3 bases and 6 bases, with 10 bases remaining between them. CDR3 length: 13 residues. This chain's CDR3 is CASSFQLADTQYF. The CDR3 nucleotides read TGTGCCAGCAGTTTCCAACTAGCTGATACGCAGTATTTT.

This chain joins TRBV15 and TRBJ2-1; 8 bases are shared with TRBD1. This CDR3 contains 17 residues. Germline CDR1 is LNHNV and CDR2 is YYDKDF (reference sequence). Germline trimming cut 0 bases from V and 5 bases from J; bases unmatched to any gene: 9. DNA for the CDR3: TGTGCCACCAGCAGAGATCCCCGCAGGGGGCAGGACAATGAGCAGTTCTTC. Its protein product is CATSRDPRRGQDNEQFF.

V is TRBV19 and J is TRBJ1-5, with a tentative D call TRBD1 (5 bases). The CDR3 runs to 14 residues. Germline CDR1 is LNHDA and CDR2 is SQIVND (reference sequence). The V end lost 5 bases, the J end lost 6 bases, and 14 bases lay between the germline ends. The DNA for the CDR3 is TGTGCCAGTAGTCTAAGGGGCGAGGGTCAGCCCCAGCATTTT. This translates into CASSLRGEGQPQHF.

This chain joins TRBV7-2 and TRBJ2-1; no clear D. This CDR3 is built from 12 residues. The ends were cut back, 1 base at V and 9 bases at J, with 7 bases in the middle. Germline CDR1 reads SGHTA; CDR2 reads FQGNSA. CDR3 coding DNA: TGTGCCAGCAGCTTAGAAGGTGGTGAGCAGTTCTTC. Translating gives CASSLEGGEQFF.

The chain carries TRBV29-1 and TRBJ2-1, with TRBD1 matching 9 bases. J was trimmed by 8 bases and V by 7 bases; bases with no gene match: 9. The germline CDR1 and CDR2 sequences are SQVTM and ANQGSEA. The CDR3 loop spans 13 amino acids. This chain's CDR3 is CSAGTGIIDEQFF. CDR3 DNA: TGCAGCGCCGGGACAGGGATCATCGATGAGCAGTTCTTC.

The V and J genes are TRBV18 and TRBJ2-7; maybe TRBD1 (5 bases). Deletions cut 0 bases from V and 6 bases from J, with 27 bases between. Germline lookup yields CDR1 KGHSH and CDR2 LQKENI. The CDR3 has 19 residues. DNA of the CDR3: TGTGCCAGCTCACCACCGAGTACTTGGGAAGACAGTGACCTACCCGAGCAGTACTTC. Translating it yields CASSPPSTWEDSDLPEQYF. The full variable domain, rest sourced from reference TRBV18 and TRBJ2-7, is NAGVMQNPRHLVRRRGQEARLRCSPMKGHSHVYWYRQLPEEGLKFMVYLQKENIIDESGMPKERFSAEFPKEGPSILRIQQVVRGDSAAYFCASSPPSTWEDSDLPEQYFGPGTRLTVT.

The V call is TRBV11-2, the J call TRBJ2-2; D gene ambiguous. V was cut by 5 bases and J by 2 bases, with 18 bases left in between. Germline lookup yields CDR1 SGHAT and CDR2 FQNNGV. This CDR3 region has 17 residues. CDR3 residues: CASSPPHSATNTGELFF. CDR3 bases: TGTGCCAGCAGCCCACCCCATTCAGCCACTAACACCGGGGAGCTGTTTTTT.

This clone was observed a single time. The V and J genes are TRBV2 and TRBJ2-7; D gene ambiguous. Trimming removed 5 bases at V and 0 bases at J, with 11 bases between. Per the germline V gene, CDR1 is SNHLY and CDR2 is FYNNEI. The CDR3 spans 14 residues. CDR3 nucleotide sequence: TGTGCCAGCAGTCTACCGGCTGCCTCCTACGAGCAGTACTTC. Translated, it gives CASSLPAASYEQYF.

This clone was picked up one time. CDR3 sequence reads: CASSPGGSGGTQYF. The CDR3 DNA sequence: TGTGCCAGCAGCCCGGGGGGTAGCGGGGGTACGCAGTACTTC. V is TRBV28 and J is TRBJ2-7; the match to TRBD2 covers 9 bases. Looked up from germline, CDR1 is MDHEN and CDR2 is SYDVKM. The CDR3 is made up of 14 amino acids. V lost 6 bases and J lost 9; bases outside the gene matches: 12. Using reference TRBV28 and TRBJ2-7 for the parts outside the CDR3, the full variable domain is DVKVTQSSRYLVKRTGEKVFLECVQDMDHENMFWYRQDPGLGLRLIYFSYDVKMKEKGDIPEGYSVSREKKERFSLILESASTNQTSMYLCASSPGGSGGTQYFGPGTRLTVT.

The V gene is TRBV5-1, the J gene TRBJ2-3; D ambiguous. Trimming shortened V by 3 bases and J by 0 bases, and 5 bases separated the two germline ends. This CDR3 is 13 amino acids long. Germline V gene lookup returns CDR1 SGHRS and CDR2 YFSETQ. In DNA form, the CDR3 reads TGCGCCAGCAGCTCCGGGAGCACAGATACGCAGTATTTT. As protein: CASSSGSTDTQYF. Combining the CDR3 with reference TRBV5-1 and TRBJ2-3 gives the whole variable domain KAGVTQTPRYLIKTRGQQVTLSCSPISGHRSVSWYQQTPGQGLQFLFEYFSETQRNKGNFPGRFSGRQFSNSRSEMNVSTLELGDSALYLCASSSGSTDTQYFGPGTRLTVL.

The chain combines TRBV11-3 with TRBJ2-6; 8 bases are shared with TRBD1. The CDR3 runs 17 residues. Germline loops: CDR1 SGHNT, CDR2 YENEEA. After removal of 5 bases from V and 0 bases from J, the junction contained 6 bases not matched to a gene. The CDR3 spells CASSPDRGNSGANVLTF. The DNA for the CDR3 is TGTGCCAGCAGCCCAGACAGGGGAAACTCTGGGGCCAACGTCCTGACTTTC.

About this clone: Other DNA variants within this sample encode the same CDR3. The J gene is TRBJ2-5, the V gene TRBV2, with D unresolved. The CDR3 covers 13 residues. V was shortened by 3 bases and J by 2 bases, with 7 bases between the two germline ends. Germline values: CDR1 SNHLY, CDR2 FYNNEI. CDR3 loop: CASSERLQETQYF. CDR3 coding DNA: TGTGCCAGCAGTGAGCGGCTGCAAGAGACCCAGTACTTC.

This clone appeared a single time. J is TRBJ2-1 and V is TRBV2; D perhaps matches TRBD2 (5 bases). The germline gives CDR1 SNHLY, CDR2 FYNNEI. The CDR3 length is 16 residues. Trimming stripped 8 bases from V and 10 bases from J, with 27 bases between. The CDR3 protein is CASFDGEPNRRNEQFF. In DNA, the CDR3 is TGTGCCAGCTTTGACGGGGAACCTAATCGACGTAACGAGCAGTTCTTC.

V gene TRBV7-2 combines with J gene TRBJ2-1; TRBD1 is a possible D gene (5 bases). Germline V gene sequence: CDR1 SGHTA, CDR2 FQGNSA. Trimming shortened V by 1 base and J by 4 bases, and 11 bases separated the two germline ends. The CDR3 is made up of 15 amino acids. The CDR3 spells CASSLEGYGYNEQFF. The CDR3 bases are TGTGCCAGCAGCTTAGAGGGGTACGGGTACAATGAGCAGTTCTTC.

V and J are TRBV2 and TRBJ2-1, with a weak D call TRBD1 (6 bases). CDR1 and CDR2 from the germline V gene are SNHLY and FYNNEI. With 11 bases removed from V and 1 base from J, the gap between germline ends came to 21 bases. The CDR3 sequence is 16 residues long. The CDR3 DNA reads as TGTGCCTCCCAGGGGCCAGGATTCTTATCCTACAATGAGCAGTTCTTC. It encodes CASQGPGFLSYNEQFF.

This chain links TRBV4-2 with TRBJ2-3; 7 nucleotides match TRBD2. The CDR3 runs to 16 residues. V was pared by 1 base and J by 3 bases, with 7 bases of the junction left unmatched. Per the germline V gene, CDR1 is LGHNA and CDR2 is YNFKEQ. Here the CDR3 DNA reads TGTGCCAGCAGCCAAGGCGCGGGGGTAAGGACAGATACGCAGTATTTT. As protein: CASSQGAGVRTDTQYF.

This sequence joins TRBV6-1 and TRBJ2-7; 7 bases are shared with TRBD1. The CDR3 loop spans 13 amino acids. CDR1 is MNHNS, CDR2 SASEGT, per germline. V was pared by 7 bases and J by 2 bases, with 5 bases of the junction left unmatched. This CDR3 reads CASIETGTYEQYV. As DNA, the CDR3 is TGTGCCAGCATAGAGACAGGGACCTACGAGCAGTACGTC.

This clone is medium-sized (0.01 to 0.1%). CDR3 sequence reads: CASTRSPANYGYTF. CDR3 nucleotide sequence: TGTGCCAGCACGCGATCTCCGGCTAACTATGGCTACACCTTC. The chain joins TRBV7-9 to TRBJ1-2; D gene unclear. This CDR3 is built from 14 residues. Trimming took off 7 bases at V and 0 bases at J, with 12 bases between the two ends. The V gene's germline CDR1 is SEHNR and CDR2 FQNEAQ (reference sequence).

The chain has TRBV7-8 and TRBJ1-1; possible D gene TRBD1, 6 bases. Germline V gene sequence: CDR1 SGHVS, CDR2 FQNEAQ. The CDR3 sequence is 15 residues long. V gave up 10 bases and J gave up 4 bases, with 22 bases separating them. The CDR3 sequence is CATRRGDTAATEAFF. The CDR3 DNA reads TGTGCCACCCGGCGGGGGGACACCGCCGCCACTGAAGCTTTCTTT.

The genes are TRBV15 and TRBJ1-2, with a possible D match to TRBD1 (6 bases). Germline CDR1 and CDR2: LNHNV and YYDKDF (reference sequence). CDR3 size: 12 residues. Trimming removed 3 bases at V and 8 bases at J, with 10 bases between. The CDR3: CATSRDSRGYTF. The CDR3 bases are TGTGCCACCAGCAGGGACAGTCGCGGCTACACCTTC.

Details on this clone: The final CDR3 position lacks the conserved phenylalanine or tryptophan, pointing to a likely read error. V is TRBV2 and J is TRBJ1-6, with no clear D. The V gene's germline CDR1 is SNHLY and CDR2 FYNNEI. This CDR3 has 15 amino acids. Trimming pared 1 base from V and 7 bases from J, leaving 11 bases between. CDR3 in amino acids: CASSEDGQINSPLHL. CDR3 nucleotide sequence: TGTGCCAGCAGTGAAGACGGGCAGATCAATTCACCCCTCCACCTT.

CDR3 amino acids: CAISENRGDQPQHF. The CDR3 nucleotides are TGTGCCATCAGTGAGAACAGGGGAGATCAGCCCCAGCATTTT. The rearrangement links TRBV10-3 to TRBJ1-5, with 7 bases aligning to TRBD1. With V trimmed by 2 bases and J by 5 bases, 3 bases remained unmatched. Per the germline V gene, CDR1 is ENHRY and CDR2 is SYGVKD. There are 14 residues in the CDR3.

This clone was picked up a small number of times. The chain recombines TRBV7-9 with TRBJ1-2, with unresolved D. V lost 2 bases and J lost 8, with 21 bases in between. The CDR3 covers 16 residues. Per the germline V gene, CDR1 is SEHNR and CDR2 is FQNEAQ (reference sequence). CDR3 residues: CASSLPGDPAGEGYTF. The CDR3 coding sequence is TGTGCCAGCAGCTTACCGGGAGATCCAGCAGGAGAGGGCTACACCTTC.

This clone showed up just a few times. The genes are TRBV19 and TRBJ2-1; D unresolved. The V gene's germline CDR1 is LNHDA and CDR2 SQIVND (reference sequence). The CDR3 covers 14 residues. V was trimmed by 10 bases and J by 4 bases, leaving 17 bases between them. This CDR3 reads CATNRALDYNEQFF. The CDR3 region has the DNA TGTGCCACTAACCGGGCGCTCGATTACAATGAGCAGTTCTTC.

The gene calls are TRBV28 and TRBJ2-3; TRBD1 matches at 7 bases. Trimming at V came to 5 bases and at J to 5 bases, leaving 10 bases not matched to a gene. This CDR3 has 15 amino acids. From germline, CDR1 is MDHEN and CDR2 SYDVKM. The CDR3 sequence is CASSVTGAAGDTQYF. The DNA for the CDR3 is TGTGCCAGCAGTGTTACAGGGGCCGCCGGAGATACGCAGTATTTT.

The chain is built from TRBV5-6 and TRBJ2-6; D may be TRBD1 (6 bases). The CDR3 has 16 amino acids. Germline V gives CDR1 SGHDT, CDR2 YYEEEE. V was clipped by 0 bases and J by 0 bases, with 7 bases between them. CDR3 in DNA: TGTGCCAGCAGCTTGGAGGGGGACTCTGGGGCCAACGTCCTGACTTTC. Residues: CASSLEGDSGANVLTF.

The genes are TRBV12-5 and TRBJ2-5, with D unclear. The CDR3 covers 16 residues. Germline V lookup: CDR1 LGHNT, CDR2 FRNRAP. V lost 0 bases and J lost 5, with 16 bases in between. For the CDR3, the DNA is TGTGCTAGTGGTTTGGTGGTGGGGTCGGGTGTCGAGACCCAGTACTTC. As protein: CASGLVVGSGVETQYF.